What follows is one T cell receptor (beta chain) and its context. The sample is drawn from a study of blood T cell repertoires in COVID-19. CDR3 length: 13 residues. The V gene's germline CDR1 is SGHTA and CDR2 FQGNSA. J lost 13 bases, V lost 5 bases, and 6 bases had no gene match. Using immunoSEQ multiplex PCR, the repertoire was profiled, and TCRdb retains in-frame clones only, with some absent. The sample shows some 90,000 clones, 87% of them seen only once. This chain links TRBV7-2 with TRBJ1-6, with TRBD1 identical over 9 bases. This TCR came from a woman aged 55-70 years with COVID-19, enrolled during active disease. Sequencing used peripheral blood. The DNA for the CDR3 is TGTGCCAGCAGCACCAGGACAGGGGAGCCCCTCCACTTT. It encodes CASSTRTGEPLHF. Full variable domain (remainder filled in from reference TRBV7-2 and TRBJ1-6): GAGVSQSPSNKVTEKGKDVELRCDPISGHTALYWYRQSLGQGLEFLIYFQGNSAPDKSGLPSDRFSAERTGGSVSTLTIQRTQQEDSAVYLCASSTRTGEPLHFGNGTRLTVT.